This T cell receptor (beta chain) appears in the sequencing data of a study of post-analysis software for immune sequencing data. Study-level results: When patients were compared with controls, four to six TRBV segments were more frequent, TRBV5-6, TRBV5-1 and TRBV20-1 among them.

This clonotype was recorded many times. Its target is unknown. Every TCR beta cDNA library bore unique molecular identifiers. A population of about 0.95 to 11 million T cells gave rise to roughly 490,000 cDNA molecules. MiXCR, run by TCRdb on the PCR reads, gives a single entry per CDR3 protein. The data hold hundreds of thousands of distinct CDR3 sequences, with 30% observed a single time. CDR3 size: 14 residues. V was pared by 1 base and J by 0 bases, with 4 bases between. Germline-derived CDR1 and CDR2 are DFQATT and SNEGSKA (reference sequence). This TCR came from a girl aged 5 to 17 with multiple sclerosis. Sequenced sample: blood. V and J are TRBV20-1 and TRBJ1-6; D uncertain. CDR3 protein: CSARGSSYNSPLHF. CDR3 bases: TGCAGTGCTAGAGGTAGCTCCTATAATTCACCCCTCCACTTT.